In this sample, the clone carrying this TCR beta chain turned up a few times. Germline lookup yields CDR1 LNHNV and CDR2 YYDKDF (reference sequence). The CDR3 is made up of 14 amino acids. V was pared by 2 bases and J by 5 bases, with 12 bases between. These data belong to a study of breast tumors, draining lymph nodes, adjacent tissues. Breast cancer patients provided tissue from their axillary draining lymph nodes. A single record per CDR3 protein comes from TCRdb applying MiXCR to the multiplex PCR reads. The repertoire consists of 120,000 to 150,000 distinct CDR3 sequences, with around a third occurring once and the leading ten covering under 2.5%.

Sequencing was carried out using axillary lymph node tissue. This receptor was identified in a female donor with breast cancer. Some clones in this sample may be carry-over from other donors' samples. The chain employs TRBV15 and TRBJ1-1; D remains unclear. CDR3 sequence: CATSRHWSGTEAFF. CDR3 coding DNA: TGTGCCACCAGCAGACATTGGTCTGGGACTGAAGCTTTCTTT.